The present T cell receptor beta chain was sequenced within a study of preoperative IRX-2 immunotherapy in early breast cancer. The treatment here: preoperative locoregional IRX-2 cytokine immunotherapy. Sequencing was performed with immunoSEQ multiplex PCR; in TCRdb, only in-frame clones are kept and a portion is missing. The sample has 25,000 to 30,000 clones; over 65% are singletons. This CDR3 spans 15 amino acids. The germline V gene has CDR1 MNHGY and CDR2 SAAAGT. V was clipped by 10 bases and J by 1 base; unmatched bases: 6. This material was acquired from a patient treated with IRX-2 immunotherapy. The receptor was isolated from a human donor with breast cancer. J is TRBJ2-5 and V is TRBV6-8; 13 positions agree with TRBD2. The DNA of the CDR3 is TGTGCCACTGGAAGACTAGCGGGAGGCCAAGAGACCCAGTACTTC. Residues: CATGRLAGGQETQYF.